This passage covers 3 T cell receptor beta chains from one sample sequenced in a study of identical twins. Each CDR3 protein gets one entry after TCRdb re-called the 5' RACE reads with MiXCR. The data hold roughly 700,000 distinct CDR3 sequences, with roughly 8% observed a single time. These data also featured in a second study, about yellow fever vaccine responses in identical twins.

Sequencing input: PBMCs. Every receptor here comes from a woman younger than 30 in good health.

The chain combines TRBV9 with TRBJ2-5; perhaps TRBD1 as D (6 bases). The ends were cut back, 2 bases at V and 2 bases at J, with 13 bases in the middle. The CDR3 has 15 amino acids. Germline CDR1 SGDLS, CDR2 YYNGEE. CDR3 DNA sequence: TGTGCCAGCAGCGTGACACTAGGGGGACAAGAGACCCAGTACTTC. It translates to CASSVTLGGQETQYF.

There are a few counts of this clonotype. The chain recombines TRBV7-3 with TRBJ1-6, with 9 bases matching TRBD1. Germline V gives CDR1 SGHTA, CDR2 FQGTGA. The CDR3 is made up of 15 amino acids. V shed 2 bases, J shed 9 bases, and the junction held 5 bases outside the gene matches. The DNA for the CDR3 is TGTGCCAGCAGCTTAGGGGACAGGGATACTTCACCCCTCCACTTT. This translates into CASSLGDRDTSPLHF.

In its sample, this clonotype was seen many times. This chain joins TRBV10-3 and TRBJ2-1, with 7 bases matching TRBD1. V dropped 4 bases and J dropped 8; count of bases not matched to a gene: 11. CDR3 length equals 15 residues. Germline lookup yields CDR1 ENHRY and CDR2 SYGVKD. CDR3 coding DNA: TGTGCCATCAGTGTCCTTTCGGCAGGGGGTGATGAGCAGTTCTTC. Protein product: CAISVLSAGGDEQFF.